This T cell receptor (beta chain) was sequenced in a study of blood T cell repertoires in COVID-19 (dated by TCRdb to 2018 to 2021). Regarding the study in general: Samples from collaborators originated in the United States, Italy and Spain and spanned both the acute and convalescent phases of COVID-19. The prospective study material was composed of cDNA or gDNA derived from T cells, B-cell-depleted T cells, or PBMCs. Subjects who had been exposed to COVID-19, were actively infected with it, or had recovered from it provided the deeply sampled blood TCRbeta repertoires that made up the dataset. The repertoires were released in a freely available public database intended as a resource for research on the immune response to SARS-CoV-2. Samples came from the ongoing ImmuneRACE study (first 160 participants) plus 1,254 subjects from 6 global collaborators. A de-identified subject ID, COVID-19 status, age in years and sex were almost always included in the sample metadata. Where HLA class I and class II types were available, the types were taken from metadata supplied by the sample provider, not from assay-based typing.

What the work shows at the level of the full study, not this receptor alone: How much clinical and demographic metadata was included differed by source and by participant, and the metadata was provided uncurated.

TCRbeta CDR3 regions were amplified from genomic DNA by means of the immunoSEQ Assay, a bias-controlled multiplex PCR. Turning to the authors' computational methods: Within the assay, amplification of reference gene primers was used to estimate how many nucleated cells each sample contained. To quantify the absolute abundance of each unique TCRbeta CDR3 rearrangement, sequence reads were collapsed and filtered. For each sample, productive Simpson clonality was calculated as the square root of Simpson's diversity index over productive rearrangements. Not all clones reach the TCRdb copy of this immuneACCESS table, which keeps in-frame sequences only. Checked studies attribute under half of the gap to unresolved V genes and leave the rest unexplained. From that table come the V and J calls and clone size; the DNA was used to work out D and trimming. This sample comprises about 400,000 clones, 87% of them detected only once. The top ten clones comprise approximately 9.3% of the sample.

Participants in the prospective study were aged roughly 18 to 89 years, lived in about two dozen United States geographic areas, and enrolled through a virtual design. In the prospective study, cohorts were assigned on the basis of participant-reported clinical history obtained from a screening survey and a study questionnaire. Recovered participants in ImmuneRACE Cohort 3 were defined as having two consecutive negative NP/OP PCR tests, clearance from a healthcare professional, or resolution of symptoms. Mobile phlebotomists in the prospective study collected whole blood, serum and a nasopharyngeal or oropharyngeal swab from every participant. Prospective study participants could optionally give additional blood draws and questionnaires over an approximately 2-month period. Prospective study blood samples were shipped either frozen or at room temperature before DNA extraction. Concerning this clone: Its antigen remains undetermined. Qualities for individual bases were not recorded, and no much larger clone is one base off.

Spanning cysteine to phenylalanine, the CDR3 consists of 15 amino acids. The DNA shown is the 45-base CDR3, in frame from base 1. The germline V gene yields MRHNA for CDR1 and SNTAGT for CDR2. V is pruned by 6 bases and J by 4 bases, leaving 6 bases of the junction without a gene match. The chain is made from TRBV6-4 and TRBJ2-1, and 10 junctional nucleotides match TRBD2. The specimen was PBMCs or T cells enriched from blood (not recorded which). The clonotype originates from a woman in her forties or fifties who had recovered from COVID-19. The CDR3 region has the sequence CASSLSGGRYNEQFF. Here is the DNA: TGTGCCAGCAGCCTTAGCGGGGGGCGGTACAATGAGCAGTTCTTC.